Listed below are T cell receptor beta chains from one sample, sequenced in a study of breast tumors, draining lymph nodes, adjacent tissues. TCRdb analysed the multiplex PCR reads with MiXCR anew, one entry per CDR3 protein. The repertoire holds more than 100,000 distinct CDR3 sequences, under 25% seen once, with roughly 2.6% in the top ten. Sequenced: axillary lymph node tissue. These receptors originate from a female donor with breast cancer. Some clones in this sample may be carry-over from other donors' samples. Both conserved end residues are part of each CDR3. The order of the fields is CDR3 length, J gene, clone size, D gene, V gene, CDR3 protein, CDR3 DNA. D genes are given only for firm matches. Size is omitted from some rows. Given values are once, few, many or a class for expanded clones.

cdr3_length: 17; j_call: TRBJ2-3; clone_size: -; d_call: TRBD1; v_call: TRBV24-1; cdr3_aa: CATSDFGQEGAGDTQYF; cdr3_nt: TGTGCCACCAGTGATTTCGGGCAAGAGGGGGCCGGAGATACGCAGTATTTT
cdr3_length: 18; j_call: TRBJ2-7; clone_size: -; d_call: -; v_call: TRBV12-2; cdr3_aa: CASRPSGGGQGANYEQYF; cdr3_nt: TGTGCAAGTCGCCCCTCGGGTGGGGGGCAGGGGGCTAATTACGAGCAGTACTTC
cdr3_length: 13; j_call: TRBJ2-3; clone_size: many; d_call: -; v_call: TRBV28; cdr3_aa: CASSLGRTDTQYF; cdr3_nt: TGTGCCAGCAGTTTGGGTCGGACAGATACGCAGTATTTT
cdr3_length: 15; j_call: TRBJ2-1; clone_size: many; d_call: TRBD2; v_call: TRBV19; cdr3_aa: CASSISQREGNEQFF; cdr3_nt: TGTGCCAGTAGTATAAGCCAGCGGGAGGGCAATGAGCAGTTCTTC
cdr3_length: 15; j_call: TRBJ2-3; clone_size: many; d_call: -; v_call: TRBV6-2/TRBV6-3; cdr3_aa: CASSYGAGTGDTQYF; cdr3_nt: TGTGCCAGCAGTTATGGGGCGGGAACGGGAGATACGCAGTATTTT
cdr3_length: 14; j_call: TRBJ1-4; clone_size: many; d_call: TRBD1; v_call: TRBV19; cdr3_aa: CASSEQGVGEKLFF; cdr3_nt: TGTGCCAGTAGTGAACAGGGGGTTGGTGAAAAACTGTTTTTT
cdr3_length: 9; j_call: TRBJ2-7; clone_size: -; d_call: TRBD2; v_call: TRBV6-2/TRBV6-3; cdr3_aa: CASGTSRYF; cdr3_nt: TGTGCCAGCGGGACTAGCCGGTACTTC
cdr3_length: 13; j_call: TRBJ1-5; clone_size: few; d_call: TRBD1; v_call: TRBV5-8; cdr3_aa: CASSADRGEPQHF; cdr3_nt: TGTGCCAGCAGCGCGGACAGGGGAGAACCCCAGCATTTT
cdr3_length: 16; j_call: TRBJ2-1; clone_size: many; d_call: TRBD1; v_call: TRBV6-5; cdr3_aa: CASRPTGGRSYNEQFF; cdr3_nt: TGTGCCAGCCGACCGACAGGGGGCCGGTCCTACAATGAGCAGTTCTTC
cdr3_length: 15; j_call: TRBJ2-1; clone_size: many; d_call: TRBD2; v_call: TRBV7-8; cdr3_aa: CASSDRTSGVDEQFF; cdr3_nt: TGTGCCAGCAGCGACCGGACTAGCGGAGTCGATGAGCAGTTCTTC
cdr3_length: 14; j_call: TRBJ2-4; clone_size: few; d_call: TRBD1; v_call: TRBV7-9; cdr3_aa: CASSSQGAKNIQYF; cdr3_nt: TGTGCCAGCAGCTCCCAGGGGGCTAAAAACATTCAGTACTTC
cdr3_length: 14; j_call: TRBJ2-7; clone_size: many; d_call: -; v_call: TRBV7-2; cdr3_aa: CASSLAPRTGEQYF; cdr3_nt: TGTGCCAGCAGCTTAGCGCCTCGAACGGGCGAGCAGTACTTC
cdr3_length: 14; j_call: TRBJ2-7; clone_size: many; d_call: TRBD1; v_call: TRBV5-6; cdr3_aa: CASSWPGQTYEQYF; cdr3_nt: TGTGCCAGCAGCTGGCCGGGACAGACCTACGAGCAGTACTTC
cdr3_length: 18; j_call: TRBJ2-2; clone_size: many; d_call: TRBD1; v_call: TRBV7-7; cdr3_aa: CASSLGVKTGTNTGELFF; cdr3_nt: TGTGCTAGCAGCTTGGGGGTTAAGACAGGGACGAACACCGGGGAGCTGTTTTTT
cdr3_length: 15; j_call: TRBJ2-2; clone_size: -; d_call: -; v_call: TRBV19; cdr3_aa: CATAGLARSTGELFF; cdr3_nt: TGTGCCACGGCTGGCCTAGCGCGGTCCACCGGGGAGCTGTTTTTT
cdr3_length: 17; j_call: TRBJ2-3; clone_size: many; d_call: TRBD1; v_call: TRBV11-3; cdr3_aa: CASSHMRGDRETDTQYF; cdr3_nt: TGTGCCAGCAGCCACATGAGAGGGGACAGGGAGACAGATACGCAGTATTTT
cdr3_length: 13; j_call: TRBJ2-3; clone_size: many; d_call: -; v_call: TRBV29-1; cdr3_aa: CSVRGRRADTQYF; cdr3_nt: TGCAGCGTTCGGGGGAGAAGGGCAGATACGCAGTATTTT
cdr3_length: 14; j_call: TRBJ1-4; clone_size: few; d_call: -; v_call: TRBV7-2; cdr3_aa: CASSLRWRDEELFF; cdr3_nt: TGTGCCAGCAGCTTAAGGTGGAGGGATGAAGAACTGTTTTTT
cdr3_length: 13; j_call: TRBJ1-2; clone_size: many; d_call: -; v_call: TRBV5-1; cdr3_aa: CASSLDGGGGYTF; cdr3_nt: TGCGCCAGCAGCTTGGACGGGGGCGGTGGCTACACCTTC
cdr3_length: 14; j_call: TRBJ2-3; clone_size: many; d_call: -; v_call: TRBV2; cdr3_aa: CASRGLLSTDTQYF; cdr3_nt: TGTGCCAGCAGGGGACTCCTTAGCACAGATACGCAGTATTTT
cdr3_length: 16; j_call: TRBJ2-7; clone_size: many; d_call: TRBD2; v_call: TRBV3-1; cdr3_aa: CASSQGLGLALGEQYF; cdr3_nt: TGTGCCAGCAGCCAAGGATTGGGACTAGCGCTAGGCGAGCAGTACTTC
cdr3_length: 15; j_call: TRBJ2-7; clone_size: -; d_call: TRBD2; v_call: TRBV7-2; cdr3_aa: CASSPRIAGPYEQCF; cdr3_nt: TGTGCCAGCAGCCCCAGGATAGCGGGACCCTACGAGCAGTGCTTC
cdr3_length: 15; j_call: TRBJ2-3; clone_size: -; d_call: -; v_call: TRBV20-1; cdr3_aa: CSAGTPGRSTDTQYF; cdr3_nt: TGCAGTGCTGGAACCCCGGGCCGCAGCACAGACACGCAGTATTTT
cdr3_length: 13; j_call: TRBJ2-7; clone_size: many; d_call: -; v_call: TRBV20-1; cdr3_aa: CSARAPPIYEQYF; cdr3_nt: TGCAGTGCTAGAGCCCCTCCCATCTACGAGCAGTACTTC
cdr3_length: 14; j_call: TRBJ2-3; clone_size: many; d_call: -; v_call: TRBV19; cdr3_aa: CASSIDRDTDTQYF; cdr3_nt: TGTGCCAGTAGTATAGATCGGGACACAGATACGCAGTATTTT
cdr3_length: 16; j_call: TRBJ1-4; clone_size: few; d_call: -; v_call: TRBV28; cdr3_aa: CASSSPSRATNEKLFF; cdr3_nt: TGTGCCAGCAGTTCTCCCTCCAGGGCAACTAATGAAAAACTGTTTTTT
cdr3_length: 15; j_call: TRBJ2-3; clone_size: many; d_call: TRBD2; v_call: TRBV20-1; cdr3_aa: CSARVLAASTDTQYF; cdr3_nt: TGCAGTGCTAGAGTTCTAGCGGCTAGCACAGATACGCAGTATTTT
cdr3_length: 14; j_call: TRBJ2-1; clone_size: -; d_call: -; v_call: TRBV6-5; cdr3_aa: CASTSLSSYNEQFF; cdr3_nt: TGTGCCAGCACTAGCCTGAGCTCCTACAATGAGCAGTTCTTC
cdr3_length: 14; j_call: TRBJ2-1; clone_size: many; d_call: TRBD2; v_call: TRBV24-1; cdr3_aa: CATSVAGYNNEQFF; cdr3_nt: TGTGCCACCAGTGTAGCGGGATATAACAATGAGCAGTTCTTC
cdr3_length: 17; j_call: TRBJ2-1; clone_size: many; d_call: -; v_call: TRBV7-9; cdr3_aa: CASSSREGPSSYNEQFF; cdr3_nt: TGTGCCAGCAGCTCCCGGGAAGGTCCAAGCTCCTACAATGAGCAGTTCTTC
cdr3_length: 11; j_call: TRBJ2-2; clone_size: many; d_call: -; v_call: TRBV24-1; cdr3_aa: CAAPCPGELFF; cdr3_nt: TGTGCCGCTCCGTGTCCCGGGGAGCTGTTTTTT
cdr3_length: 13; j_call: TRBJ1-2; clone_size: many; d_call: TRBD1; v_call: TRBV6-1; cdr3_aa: CASLGTANYGYTF; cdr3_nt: TGTGCCAGCCTCGGGACAGCTAACTATGGCTACACCTTC
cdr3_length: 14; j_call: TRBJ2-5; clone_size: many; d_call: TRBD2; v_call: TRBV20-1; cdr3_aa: CSAPRGGTQETQYF; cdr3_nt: TGCAGTGCTCCACGGGGGGGGACCCAAGAGACCCAGTACTTC
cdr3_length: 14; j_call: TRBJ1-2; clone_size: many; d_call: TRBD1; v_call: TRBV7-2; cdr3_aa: CASSFGTGNYGYTF; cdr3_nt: TGTGCCAGCAGCTTCGGGACAGGGAACTATGGCTACACCTTC
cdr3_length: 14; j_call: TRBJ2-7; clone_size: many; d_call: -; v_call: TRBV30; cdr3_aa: CAWSPKDYRYEQYF; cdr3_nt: TGTGCCTGGTCGCCGAAGGACTACCGCTACGAGCAGTACTTC
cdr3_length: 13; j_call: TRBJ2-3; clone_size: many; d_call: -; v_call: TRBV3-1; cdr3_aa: CASSHLAGDTQYF; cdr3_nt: TGTGCCAGCAGCCACCTAGCAGGAGATACGCAGTATTTT
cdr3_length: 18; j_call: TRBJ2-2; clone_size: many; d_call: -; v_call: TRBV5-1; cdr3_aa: CASSLLGLQFANTGELFF; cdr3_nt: TGCGCCAGCAGTCTATTGGGACTCCAGTTCGCGAACACCGGGGAGCTGTTTTTT
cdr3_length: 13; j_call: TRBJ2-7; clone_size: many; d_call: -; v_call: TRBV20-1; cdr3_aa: CSARVGEAYEQYF; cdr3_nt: TGCAGTGCTAGAGTGGGGGAGGCCTACGAGCAGTACTTC